This is a list of T cell receptor beta chains from one sample in a study of T cells in Graves' hyperthyroidism and ophthalmopathy. TCRdb reanalysed the multiplex PCR reads using MiXCR and keeps one entry per CDR3 protein. Of over 250,000 distinct CDR3 sequences in the sample, about 25% were seen once. Sequencing was done on a sample of blood. The receptors shown here come from a man aged 35 to 55 with Graves' hyperthyroidism that later progressed to Graves' ophthalmopathy. Both conserved end residues are part of each CDR3. D genes are given only for firm matches. Clone sizes are given selectively: once, few, many, or a class where the clone is expanded.

j_call v_call d_call clone_size cdr3_aa cdr3_nt
TRBJ1-1 TRBV5-1 NA many CASSALGWGGKGSEAFF TGCGCCAGCAGCGCATTGGGGTGGGGGGGAAAGGGCTCTGAAGCTTTCTTT
TRBJ2-7 TRBV20-1 TRBD2 NA CSASVVAGVHEQYF TGCAGTGCTAGCGTGGTAGCGGGAGTTCACGAGCAGTACTTC
TRBJ1-2 TRBV28 NA many CASSLLEGVPYGYTF TGTGCCAGCAGTTTACTGGAGGGGGTCCCCTATGGCTACACCTTC
TRBJ2-2 TRBV12-3/TRBV12-4 NA many CASSATRSGELFF TGTGCCAGCAGTGCCACTAGATCCGGGGAGCTGTTTTTT
TRBJ1-1 TRBV20-1 NA once CSAADGGRTEAFF TGCAGTGCCGCGGACGGAGGAAGGACTGAAGCTTTCTTT
TRBJ2-2 TRBV12-3/TRBV12-4 TRBD2 NA CASSSLAGGTGELFF TGTGCCAGCAGTTCCCTAGCGGGAGGGACCGGGGAGCTGTTTTTT
TRBJ1-1 TRBV19 NA many CASNFGVNRDLTEAFF TGTGCCAGTAACTTCGGGGTTAACAGGGACCTCACTGAAGCTTTCTTT
TRBJ2-5 TRBV6-2/TRBV6-3 TRBD2 NA CASSLQRGADEETQYF TGTGCCAGCAGCCTCCAGCGGGGAGCGGACGAAGAGACCCAGTACTTC
TRBJ2-7 TRBV20-1 TRBD2 many CSAEISSGRYEQYF TGCAGTGCTGAGATTTCTAGCGGGAGGTACGAGCAGTACTTC
TRBJ1-2 TRBV20-1 NA NA CSARDVNYGYTF TGCAGTGCTAGAGATGTGAACTATGGCTACACCTTC
TRBJ1-2 TRBV19 TRBD1 many CASSPGDRGYGYTF TGTGCCAGTAGTCCCGGGGACAGGGGCTATGGCTACACCTTC
TRBJ2-5 TRBV4-1 TRBD1 many CASSPRGTGIYKETQYF TGCGCCAGCAGCCCGAGGGGGACAGGGATATACAAAGAGACCCAGTACTTC
TRBJ1-2 TRBV30 NA many CAWSPTRFSQNRGYTF TGTGCCTGGAGTCCCACCCGCTTCTCCCAAAATCGTGGCTACACCTTC
TRBJ2-7 TRBV18 TRBD2 many CASSFLAGELDEQYF TGTGCCAGCTCATTTCTAGCGGGAGAGCTGGACGAGCAGTACTTC
TRBJ1-5 TRBV6-1 NA many CASSEGAPATRPQHF TGTGCCAGCAGTGAAGGGGCGCCAGCCACCAGGCCCCAGCATTTT
TRBJ1-3 TRBV11-2 NA many CASSLDTYSGNTIYF TGTGCCAGCAGCCTTGACACCTACTCTGGAAACACCATATATTTT
TRBJ2-7 TRBV5-1 NA many CASSWGTRANEQYF TGCGCCAGCAGCTGGGGGACCAGGGCCAACGAGCAGTACTTC
TRBJ1-2 TRBV20-1 NA many CSAHSENYGYTF TGCAGTGCTCACTCAGAAAACTATGGCTACACCTTC
TRBJ1-5 TRBV27 NA NA CASADAQVVGQPQHF TGTGCCAGCGCCGACGCACAGGTAGTAGGTCAGCCCCAGCATTTT
TRBJ2-5 TRBV2 NA NA CASSQGSQETQYF TGTGCCAGCAGCCAGGGAAGCCAAGAGACCCAGTACTTC
TRBJ2-7 TRBV29-1 NA many CSVVGGRGVDEQYF TGCAGCGTTGTGGGTGGGAGGGGGGTGGACGAGCAGTACTTC
TRBJ2-5 TRBV28 NA NA CASSGHFQETQYF TGTGCCAGTAGTGGACATTTCCAAGAGACCCAGTACTTC
TRBJ1-1 TRBV5-1 NA many CASSLGQAAFF TGCGCCAGCAGCTTGGGACAGGCGGCTTTCTTT